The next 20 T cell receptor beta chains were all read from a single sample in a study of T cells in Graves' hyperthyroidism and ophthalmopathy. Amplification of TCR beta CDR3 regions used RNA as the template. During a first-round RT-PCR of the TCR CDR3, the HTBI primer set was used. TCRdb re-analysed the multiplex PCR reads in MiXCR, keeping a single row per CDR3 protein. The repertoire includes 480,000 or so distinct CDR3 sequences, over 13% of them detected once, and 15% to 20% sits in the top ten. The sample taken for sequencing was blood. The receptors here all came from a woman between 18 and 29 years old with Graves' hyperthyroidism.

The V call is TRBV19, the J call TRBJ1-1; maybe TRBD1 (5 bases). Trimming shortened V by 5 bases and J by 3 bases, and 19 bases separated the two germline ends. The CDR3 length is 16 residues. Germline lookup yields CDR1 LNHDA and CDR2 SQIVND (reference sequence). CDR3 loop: CASSPLAGQGHTEAFF. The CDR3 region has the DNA TGTGCCAGTAGTCCCTTAGCGGGTCAGGGACACACTGAAGCTTTCTTT.

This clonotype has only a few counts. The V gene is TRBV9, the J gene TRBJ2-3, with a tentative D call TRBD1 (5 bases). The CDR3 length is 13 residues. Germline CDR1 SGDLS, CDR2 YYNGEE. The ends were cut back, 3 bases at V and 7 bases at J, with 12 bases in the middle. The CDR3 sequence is CASSGGGANTQYF. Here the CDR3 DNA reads TGTGCCAGCAGCGGAGGTGGGGCGAATACGCAGTATTTT.

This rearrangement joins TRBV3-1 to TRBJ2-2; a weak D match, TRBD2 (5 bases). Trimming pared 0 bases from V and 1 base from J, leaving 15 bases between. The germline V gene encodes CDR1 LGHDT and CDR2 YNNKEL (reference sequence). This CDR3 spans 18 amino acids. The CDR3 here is CASSQEWRGPQNTGELFF. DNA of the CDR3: TGTGCCAGCAGCCAAGAATGGAGAGGGCCACAGAACACCGGGGAGCTGTTTTTT.

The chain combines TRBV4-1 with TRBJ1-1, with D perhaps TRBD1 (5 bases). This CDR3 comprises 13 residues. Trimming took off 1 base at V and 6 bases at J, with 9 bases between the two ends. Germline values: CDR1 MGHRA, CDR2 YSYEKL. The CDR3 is CASSQVMGAEAFF. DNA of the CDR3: TGCGCCAGCAGCCAAGTCATGGGGGCTGAAGCTTTCTTT.

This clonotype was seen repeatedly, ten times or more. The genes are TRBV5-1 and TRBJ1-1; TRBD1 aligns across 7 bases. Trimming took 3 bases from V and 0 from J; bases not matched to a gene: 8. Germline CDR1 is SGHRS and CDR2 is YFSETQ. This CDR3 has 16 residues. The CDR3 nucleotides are TGCGCCAGCAGCTACAGGGGAGGGTTCTTGAACACTGAAGCTTTCTTT. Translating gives CASSYRGGFLNTEAFF.

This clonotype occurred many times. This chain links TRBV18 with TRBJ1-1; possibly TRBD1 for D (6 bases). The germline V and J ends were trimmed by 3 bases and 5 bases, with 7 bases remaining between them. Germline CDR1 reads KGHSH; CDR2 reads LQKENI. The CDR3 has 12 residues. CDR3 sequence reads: CASSPGTTEAFF. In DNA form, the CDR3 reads TGTGCCAGCTCACCCGGGACAACTGAAGCTTTCTTT.

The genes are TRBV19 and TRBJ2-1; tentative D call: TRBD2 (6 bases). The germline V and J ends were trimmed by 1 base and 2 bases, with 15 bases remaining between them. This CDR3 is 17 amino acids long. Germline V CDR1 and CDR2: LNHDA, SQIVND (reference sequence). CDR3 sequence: CASSIVGTPYPYNEQFF. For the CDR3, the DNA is TGTGCCAGTAGTATAGTAGGGACTCCGTACCCCTACAATGAGCAGTTCTTC.

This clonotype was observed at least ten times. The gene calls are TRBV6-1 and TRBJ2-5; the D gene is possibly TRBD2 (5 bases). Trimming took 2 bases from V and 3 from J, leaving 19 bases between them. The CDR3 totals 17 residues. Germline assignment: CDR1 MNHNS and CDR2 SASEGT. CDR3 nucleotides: TGTGCCAGCAGTGAATCCCCGGAGGCAGCCCTCAAAGAGACCCAGTACTTC. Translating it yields CASSESPEAALKETQYF.

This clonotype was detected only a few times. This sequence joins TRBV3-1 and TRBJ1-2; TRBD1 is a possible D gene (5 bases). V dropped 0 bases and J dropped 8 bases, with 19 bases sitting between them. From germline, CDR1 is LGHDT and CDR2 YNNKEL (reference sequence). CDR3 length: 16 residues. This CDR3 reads CASSQEGTTGARGYTF. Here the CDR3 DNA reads TGTGCCAGCAGCCAAGAAGGCACAACAGGAGCGCGGGGCTACACCTTC. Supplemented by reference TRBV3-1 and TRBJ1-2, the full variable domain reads DTAVSQTPKYLVTQMGNDKSIKCEQNLGHDTMYWYKQDSKKFLKIMFSYNNKELIINETVPNRFSPKSPDKAHLNLHINSLELGDSAVYFCASSQEGTTGARGYTFGSGTRLTVV.

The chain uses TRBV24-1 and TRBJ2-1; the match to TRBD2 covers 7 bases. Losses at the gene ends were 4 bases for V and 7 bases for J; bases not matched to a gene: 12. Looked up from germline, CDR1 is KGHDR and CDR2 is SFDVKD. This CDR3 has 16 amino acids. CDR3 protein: CATSDPRGRDNNEQFF. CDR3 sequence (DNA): TGTGCCACCAGTGACCCCCGTGGGAGGGATAATAATGAGCAGTTCTTC.

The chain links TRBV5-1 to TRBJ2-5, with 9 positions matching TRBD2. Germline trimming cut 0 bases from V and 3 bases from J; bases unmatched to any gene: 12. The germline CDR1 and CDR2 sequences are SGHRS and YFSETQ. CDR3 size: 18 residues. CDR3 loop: CASSLAGRTSADKETQYF. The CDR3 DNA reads TGCGCCAGCAGCTTGGCCGGCAGGACTAGCGCCGACAAAGAGACCCAGTACTTC.

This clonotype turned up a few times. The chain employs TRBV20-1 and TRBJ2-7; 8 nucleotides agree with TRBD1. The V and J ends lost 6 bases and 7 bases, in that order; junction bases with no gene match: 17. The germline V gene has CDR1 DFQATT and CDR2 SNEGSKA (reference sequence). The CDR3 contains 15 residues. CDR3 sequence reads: CSASHGAGGRGEQYV. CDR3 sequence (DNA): TGCAGTGCCAGCCATGGGGCAGGGGGCCGTGGGGAGCAGTACGTC.

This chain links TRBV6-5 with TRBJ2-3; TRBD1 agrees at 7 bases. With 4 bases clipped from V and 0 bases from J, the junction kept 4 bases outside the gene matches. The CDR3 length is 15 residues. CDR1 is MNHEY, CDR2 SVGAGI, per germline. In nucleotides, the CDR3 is TGTGCCAGCAGTTTACAGGGGCGGAGCACAGATACGCAGTATTTT. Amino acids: CASSLQGRSTDTQYF.

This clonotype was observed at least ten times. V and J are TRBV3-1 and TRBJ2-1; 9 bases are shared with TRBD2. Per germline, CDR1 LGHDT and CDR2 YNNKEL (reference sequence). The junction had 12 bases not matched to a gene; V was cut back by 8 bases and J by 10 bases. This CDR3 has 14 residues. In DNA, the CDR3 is TGTGCCAGCCGAGGTCAAGTAGCGGGAGCAGAGCAGTTCTTC. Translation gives CASRGQVAGAEQFF.

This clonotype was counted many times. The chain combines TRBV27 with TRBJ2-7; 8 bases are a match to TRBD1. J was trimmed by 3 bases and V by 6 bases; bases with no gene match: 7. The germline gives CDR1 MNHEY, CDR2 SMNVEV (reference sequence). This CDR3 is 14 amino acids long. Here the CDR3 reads CASRPGTGVYEQYF. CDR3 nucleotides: TGTGCCAGCAGGCCCGGGACAGGCGTCTACGAGCAGTACTTC.

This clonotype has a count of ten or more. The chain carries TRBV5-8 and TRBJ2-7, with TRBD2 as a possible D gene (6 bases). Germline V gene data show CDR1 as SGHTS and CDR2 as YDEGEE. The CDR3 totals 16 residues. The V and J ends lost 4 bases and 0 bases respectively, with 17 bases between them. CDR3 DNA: TGTGCCAGCAGCCCAAGGGAGGAATTTAGCTCCTACGAGCAGTACGTC. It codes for CASSPREEFSSYEQYV.

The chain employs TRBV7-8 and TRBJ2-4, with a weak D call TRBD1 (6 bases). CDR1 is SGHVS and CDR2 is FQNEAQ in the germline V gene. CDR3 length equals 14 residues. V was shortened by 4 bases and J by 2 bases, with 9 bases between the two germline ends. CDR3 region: CASSSGDPKNIQYF. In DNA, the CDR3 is TGTGCCAGCAGCTCAGGGGATCCCAAAAACATTCAGTACTTC.

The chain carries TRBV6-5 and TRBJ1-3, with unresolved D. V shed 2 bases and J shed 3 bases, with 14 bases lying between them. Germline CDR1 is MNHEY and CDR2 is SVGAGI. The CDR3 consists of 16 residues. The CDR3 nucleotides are TGTGCCAGCAGTTACAGACCGAGGCACAGTGGAAACACCATATATTTT. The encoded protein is CASSYRPRHSGNTIYF.

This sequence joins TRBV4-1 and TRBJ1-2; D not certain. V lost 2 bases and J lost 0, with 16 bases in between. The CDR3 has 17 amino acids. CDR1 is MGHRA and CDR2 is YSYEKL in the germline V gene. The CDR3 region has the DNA TGCGCCAGCAGCCAATTGAGTGTAAAGAAATCTAACTATGGCTACACCTTC. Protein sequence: CASSQLSVKKSNYGYTF.

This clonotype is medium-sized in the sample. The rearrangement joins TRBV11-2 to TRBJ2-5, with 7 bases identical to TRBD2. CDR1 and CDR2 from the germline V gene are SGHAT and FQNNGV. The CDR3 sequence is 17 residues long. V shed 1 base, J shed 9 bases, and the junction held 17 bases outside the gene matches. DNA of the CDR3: TGTGCCAGCAGCTTAGCCCTTTTCCCGGGACTAACATCGGCCCAGTACTTC. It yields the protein CASSLALFPGLTSAQYF.